This T cell receptor beta chain is from a study of immune evolution from preneoplasia to lung adenocarcinoma. Study-wide results and limits: From normal lung to invasive adenocarcinoma, top clone frequencies appeared to decrease. Later-stage lesions seemingly showed higher T cell density and diversity than normal lung.

The CDR3 loop spans 14 amino acids. CDR1 and CDR2 from the germline V gene are MGHDK and SYGVNS. V lost 8 bases and J lost 4, with 15 bases in between. The assay was immunoSEQ multiplex PCR, and TCRdb's table has in-frame clones only and misses some. The repertoire has 1,800 or so clones, 82% of them found once; the top ten carry about 2.4%. Details on this clone: Antigen specificity is unknown.

Patient tissue came from resections in Japan or China, 2014–2017. After pathologic assessment, macro-dissection selected premalignant or tumor cells for extraction. The sequence was collected from a person in their fifties or sixties with lung adenocarcinoma. This chain connects TRBV25-1 to TRBJ2-1, with D possibly TRBD1 on 5 matching bases. Sequenced material: FFPE invasive lung adenocarcinoma tissue. The CDR3 spells CASRLGGAYNEQFF. CDR3 DNA: TGTGCCAGCCGCCTCGGTGGGGCTTACAATGAGCAGTTCTTC.